Below are 27 T cell receptor beta chains sequenced from a single sample in a study of T cell repertoires in cytomegalovirus infection. TCRdb passed the reads through MiXCR, listing each CDR3 protein once. The sample includes fewer than 250,000 distinct CDR3 sequences, roughly 22% seen only once; the top ten take 15% to 20%. Sequencing was performed on CD8+ T cells from PBMCs. These receptors came from a human donor in good health (CMV status not recorded). Some clones in this sample may be carry-over from other donors' samples.

CDR3 DNA sequence: TGTGCCAGCAGTCTTCCTAGCGGGGGTAACTACAATGAGCAGTTCTTC. Translating it yields CASSLPSGGNYNEQFF. The V call is TRBV2, the J call TRBJ2-1, with 10 bases identical to TRBD2. CDR3 length: 16 residues. The germline V gene encodes CDR1 SNHLY and CDR2 FYNNEI. V was clipped by 5 bases and J by 3 bases; unmatched bases: 7.

This clonotype was detected only a few times. The V and J genes are TRBV20-1 and TRBJ1-2; D unclear. Per germline, CDR1 DFQATT and CDR2 SNEGSKA (reference sequence). The CDR3 runs 12 residues. V lost 0 bases and J 4 bases, leaving 6 bases between the germline ends. In DNA, the CDR3 is TGCAGTGCTAGAGAACTGTCCTATGGCTACACCTTC. This encodes CSARELSYGYTF.

This chain connects TRBV2 to TRBJ1-4, with D uncertain. Germline CDR1 is SNHLY and CDR2 is FYNNEI. The CDR3 consists of 15 residues. V shed 3 bases and J shed 4 bases, with 12 bases lying between them. The CDR3 loop is CASSEGRRNNEKLFF. CDR3 DNA sequence: TGTGCCAGCAGTGAGGGCAGGAGAAATAATGAAAAACTGTTTTTT.

The chain carries TRBV24-1 and TRBJ1-2, with unresolved D. CDR1 is KGHDR, CDR2 SFDVKD, per germline. V dropped 4 bases and J dropped 4 bases, with 9 bases sitting between them. The CDR3 consists of 13 residues. CDR3 loop: CATSDTVFYGYTF. CDR3 in DNA: TGTGCCACCAGTGACACAGTATTCTATGGCTACACCTTC.

In its sample, this clonotype was seen a few times. The chain has TRBV7-9 and TRBJ2-2, with D perhaps TRBD2 (5 bases). Trimming stripped 11 bases from V and 0 bases from J, with 13 bases between. This CDR3 contains 14 residues. Germline V gene data show CDR1 as SEHNR and CDR2 as FQNEAQ (reference sequence). The CDR3 loop is CARPAGANTGELFF. As DNA, the CDR3 is TGTGCCCGTCCCGCGGGCGCGAACACCGGGGAGCTGTTTTTT.

This clonotype was detected many times. The V call is TRBV28, the J call TRBJ2-7; tentatively, D is TRBD2 (5 bases). V was clipped by 4 bases and J by 3 bases, with 10 bases between them. CDR1 MDHEN and CDR2 SYDVKM come from the germline V gene. The CDR3 covers 13 residues. The CDR3 loop reads CASSYGEGYEQYF. DNA of the CDR3: TGTGCCAGCAGTTACGGGGAAGGCTACGAGCAGTACTTC.

This clonotype was counted at least ten times. CDR3 in amino acids: CASSPGTTSNQPQHF. CDR3 nucleotides: TGTGCCAGCAGCCCCGGGACAACAAGCAATCAGCCCCAGCATTTT. The chain uses TRBV7-2 and TRBJ1-5; possibly TRBD1 for D (6 bases). V was clipped by 5 bases and J by 1 base, with 12 bases between them. This CDR3 region has 15 residues. Germline loops: CDR1 SGHTA, CDR2 FQGNSA.

This clonotype showed up many times. The rearrangement links TRBV7-6 to TRBJ2-5; no firm D call. Germline CDR1 reads SGHVS; CDR2 reads FNYEAQ. This CDR3 is 13 amino acids long. The V end lost 5 bases, the J end lost 4 bases, and 11 bases lay between the germline ends. The CDR3 nucleotides read TGTGCCAGCAGCGCCCCGCCCTCAGAGACCCAGTACTTC. Protein product: CASSAPPSETQYF.

This clonotype was seen many times. The J gene is TRBJ1-2, the V gene TRBV19; no clear D gene. V was clipped by 5 bases and J by 2 bases, with 12 bases between them. Germline V gives CDR1 LNHDA, CDR2 SQIVND (reference sequence). CDR3 length: 14 residues. CDR3 sequence: CASSLSTENYGYTF. The CDR3 DNA sequence: TGTGCCAGTAGTCTCTCGACGGAGAACTATGGCTACACCTTC.

V is TRBV28 and J is TRBJ2-3; TRBD2 matches at 10 bases. This CDR3 has 16 amino acids. Trimming took 3 bases from V and 3 from J; bases not matched to a gene: 6. Germline CDR1 and CDR2: MDHEN and SYDVKM. The CDR3 DNA sequence: TGTGCCAGCAGTTTGGGGAGCGGGGGGGGAACAGATACGCAGTATTTT. This gives the protein CASSLGSGGGTDTQYF.

The CDR3 DNA sequence: TGTGCCAGCAGCCGACTAGCTTCCTACAATGAGCAGTTCTTC. This encodes CASSRLASYNEQFF. This chain connects TRBV11-2 to TRBJ2-1, with 7 positions matching TRBD2. V shed 5 bases and J 1 base; nucleotides not matched to a gene: 2. Germline-derived CDR1 and CDR2 are SGHAT and FQNNGV. The CDR3 extends over 14 amino acids.

The chain joins TRBV7-6 to TRBJ1-3, with D tentatively TRBD1 (6 bases). Deletions cut 3 bases from V and 2 bases from J, with 14 bases between. This CDR3 has 16 residues. The V gene's germline CDR1 is SGHVS and CDR2 FNYEAQ. The CDR3 sequence: CASSFIGQGPGNTIYF. CDR3 DNA sequence: TGTGCCAGCAGCTTTATTGGCCAGGGGCCTGGAAACACCATATATTTT.

The rearrangement uses TRBV7-2 and TRBJ1-2, with a weak D call TRBD1 (5 bases). Germline CDR1 and CDR2: SGHTA and FQGNSA. V lost 0 bases and J 0 bases, leaving 14 bases between the germline ends. The CDR3 covers 17 residues. The CDR3 nucleotides read TGTGCCAGCAGCTTAGCCCATAACATAGGGGCTAACTATGGCTACACCTTC. Translating gives CASSLAHNIGANYGYTF.

V gene TRBV7-6 combines with J gene TRBJ2-4; 8 bases map to TRBD1. The V gene end was trimmed by 4 bases and the J gene end by 9 bases; junction bases not matched to a gene: 8. Per germline, CDR1 SGHVS and CDR2 FNYEAQ. The CDR3 is 14 residues long. Here the CDR3 DNA reads TGTGCCAGCAGCTCTTGGACAGGGAGTGGCATTCAGTACTTC. This codes for CASSSWTGSGIQYF.

J is TRBJ2-3 and V is TRBV29-1, with D tentatively TRBD2 (7 bases). This CDR3 has 12 amino acids. Germline assignment: CDR1 SQVTM and CDR2 ANQGSEA. Trimming removed 4 bases at V and 6 bases at J, with 11 bases between. The CDR3 DNA reads as TGCAGCGTTGCGGGGGGCTTGGATACGCAGTATTTT. The encoded protein is CSVAGGLDTQYF.

This clonotype was seen more than once but under ten times. CDR3 DNA sequence: TGTGCCAGTACCCAGGGATCGGTCTCCTACAATGAGCAGTTCTTC. Translated, it gives CASTQGSVSYNEQFF. The gene calls are TRBV19 and TRBJ2-1, with D perhaps TRBD1 (5 bases). The V gene lost 7 bases and the J gene lost 0 bases, with 13 bases spanning the gap. Germline values: CDR1 LNHDA, CDR2 SQIVND (reference sequence). This CDR3 contains 15 residues. The full variable domain, with the rest looked up from reference TRBV19 and TRBJ2-1, is DGGITQSPKYLFRKEGQNVTLSCEQNLNHDAMYWYRQDPGQGLRLIYYSQIVNDFQKGDIAEGYSVSREKKESFPLTVTSAQKNPTAFYLCASTQGSVSYNEQFFGPGTRLTVL.

The V and J genes are TRBV7-3 and TRBJ2-5, with 11 bases lining up with TRBD2. Unmatched junction bases numbered 3, after V lost 4 bases and J lost 5 bases. Germline V gives CDR1 SGHTA, CDR2 FQGTGA. This CDR3 is 14 amino acids long. As DNA, the CDR3 is TGTGCCAGCAGCTCACTAGCGGGGGATGAGACCCAGTACTTC. Translated, it gives CASSSLAGDETQYF.

V gene TRBV2 combines with J gene TRBJ1-2; D gene ambiguous. The CDR3 runs to 11 residues. Germline V gives CDR1 SNHLY, CDR2 FYNNEI. V gave up 2 bases and J gave up 7 bases, with 5 bases separating them. The CDR3: CASSEYSGYTF. CDR3 nucleotide sequence: TGTGCCAGCAGTGAATACTCTGGCTACACCTTC.

This clonotype has only a few counts. The chain employs TRBV28 and TRBJ1-4; D gene uncertain. CDR1 and CDR2 (germline): MDHEN, SYDVKM. Trimming removed 8 bases at V and 0 bases at J, with 16 bases between. The CDR3 loop spans 16 amino acids. In DNA form, the CDR3 reads TGTGCCAGCGCCAGGTTCAGCTTTACAACTAATGAAAAACTGTTTTTT. Translation: CASARFSFTTNEKLFF.

This chain joins TRBV20-1 and TRBJ1-5; 8 positions match TRBD1. Germline loops: CDR1 DFQATT, CDR2 SNEGSKA (reference sequence). The CDR3 has 14 amino acids. Germline trimming cut 6 bases from V and 2 bases from J; bases unmatched to any gene: 6. The CDR3, as DNA: TGCAGTGCCCACCCGACAGGGGGCAATCAGCCCCAGCATTTT. Its protein product is CSAHPTGGNQPQHF.

The chain has TRBV12-3 or TRBV12-4 and TRBJ2-5, with D hard to call. This CDR3 region has 13 residues. V was clipped by 5 bases and J by 3 bases, with 10 bases between them. CDR3 residues: CASSHGEKETQYF. The DNA of the CDR3 is TGTGCCAGCAGTCACGGAGAGAAAGAGACCCAGTACTTC.

This clonotype was observed at least ten times. The J gene is TRBJ2-7, the V gene TRBV20-1, with D possibly matching TRBD2 (6 bases). CDR3 length: 13 amino acids. V was trimmed by 4 bases and J by 2 bases, leaving 12 bases between them. Per germline, CDR1 DFQATT and CDR2 SNEGSKA (reference sequence). DNA of the CDR3: TGCAGTGCTAAGGAGACTAGGCCCTACGAGCAGTACTTC. This gives the protein CSAKETRPYEQYF.

This clonotype has just a few counts. V and J are TRBV7-9 and TRBJ2-1, with D unclear. The CDR3 is 13 amino acids. The V gene lost 1 base and the J gene lost 5 bases, with 6 bases spanning the gap. Germline V gene lookup returns CDR1 SEHNR and CDR2 FQNEAQ (reference sequence). The chain's CDR3 is CASSLESHNEQFF. The CDR3 nucleotides read TGTGCCAGCAGCTTAGAATCCCACAATGAGCAGTTCTTC.

This clonotype was counted a few times. The genes are TRBV25-1 and TRBJ2-7, with 7 nucleotides matching TRBD2. CDR3 length equals 15 residues. Germline CDR1 MGHDK, CDR2 SYGVNS. J lost 6 bases, V lost 10 bases, and 18 bases had no gene match. The CDR3 DNA sequence: TGTGCCACCCAGTGGGGGGGTCAGAGGGCGGTCGAGCAGTACTTC. Its protein product is CATQWGGQRAVEQYF.

A note on this clonotype: The conserved closing phenylalanine or tryptophan is absent in this CDR3, likely reflecting a read error. This chain uses TRBV12-3 or TRBV12-4 with TRBJ2-7; no reliable D call. Between the trimmed V and J ends, which lost 3 bases and 2 bases, there was a span of 11 bases. The CDR3 consists of 14 residues. The CDR3 loop is CASSFSDLPYEQYL. In DNA form, the CDR3 reads TGTGCCAGCAGTTTTTCCGACTTGCCCTACGAGCAGTACCTC.

In its sample, this clonotype was seen many times. V usage is TRBV7-2 and J usage is TRBJ2-7; D unclear. V lost 5 bases and J lost 1, with 18 bases in between. Per germline, CDR1 SGHTA and CDR2 FQGNSA. The CDR3 extends over 16 amino acids. The CDR3 bases are TGTGCCAGCAGCCCGACCGAAGGTATGGCGTCCTACGAGCAGTACTTC. Its translation: CASSPTEGMASYEQYF. Looking up the rest from reference TRBV7-2 and TRBJ2-7 gives the full variable domain: GAGVSQSPSNKVTEKGKDVELRCDPISGHTALYWYRQSLGQGLEFLIYFQGNSAPDKSGLPSDRFSAERTGGSVSTLTIQRTQQEDSAVYLCASSPTEGMASYEQYFGPGTRLTVT.

V and J are TRBV29-1 and TRBJ1-2; D call uncertain. Trimming cost V 4 bases and J 6 bases, with 12 bases left between them. The germline CDR1 and CDR2 sequences are SQVTM and ANQGSEA. The CDR3 length is 12 residues. CDR3 coding DNA: TGCAGCGTTGGAAGGGAGATGGATGGCTACACCTTC. Translating gives CSVGREMDGYTF.